This T cell receptor (beta chain) came from a study of cytomegalovirus exposure and HLA in healthy donors. In the PCR, 60 Vbeta and 13 Jbeta primers were used. Sequencing used immunoSEQ multiplex PCR; TCRdb keeps in-frame clones, though not all of them. The data contain some 170,000 clones, 78% of them singletons. This CDR3 spans 13 amino acids. The ends were cut back, 2 bases at V and 6 bases at J, with 7 bases in the middle. CDR1 is WNHNN, CDR2 SYGVQD, per germline (reference sequence). Sequenced input: PBMCs. The chain employs TRBV10-1 and TRBJ2-2; no reliable D call. This sequence was found in a female donor in good health and CMV-seronegative. The chain's CDR3 is CASSEIRAGELFF. DNA of the CDR3: TGCGCCAGCAGTGAGATTCGGGCCGGGGAGCTGTTTTTT.